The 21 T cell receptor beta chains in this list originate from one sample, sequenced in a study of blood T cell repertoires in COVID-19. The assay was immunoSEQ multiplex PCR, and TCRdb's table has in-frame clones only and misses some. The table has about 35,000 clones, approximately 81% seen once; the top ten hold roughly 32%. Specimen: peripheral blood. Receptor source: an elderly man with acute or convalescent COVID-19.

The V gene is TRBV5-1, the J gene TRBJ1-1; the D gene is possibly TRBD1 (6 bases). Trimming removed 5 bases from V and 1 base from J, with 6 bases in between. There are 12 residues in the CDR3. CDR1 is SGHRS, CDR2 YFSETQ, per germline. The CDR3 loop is CASRGGNTEAFF. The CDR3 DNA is TGCGCCAGCAGAGGGGGGAACACTGAAGCTTTCTTT.

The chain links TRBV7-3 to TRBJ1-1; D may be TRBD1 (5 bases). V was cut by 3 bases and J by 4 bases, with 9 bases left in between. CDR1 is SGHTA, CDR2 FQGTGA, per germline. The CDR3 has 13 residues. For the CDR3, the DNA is TGTGCCAGCAGCTTGCAAGGGGCCACTGAAGCTTTCTTT. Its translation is CASSLQGATEAFF.

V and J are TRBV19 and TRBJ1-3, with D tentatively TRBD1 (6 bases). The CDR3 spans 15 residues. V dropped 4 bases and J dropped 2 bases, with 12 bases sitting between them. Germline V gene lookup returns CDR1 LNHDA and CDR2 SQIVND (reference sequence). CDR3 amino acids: CASSKLSGAGNTIYF. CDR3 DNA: TGTGCCAGTAGTAAATTGTCAGGGGCTGGAAACACCATATATTTT.

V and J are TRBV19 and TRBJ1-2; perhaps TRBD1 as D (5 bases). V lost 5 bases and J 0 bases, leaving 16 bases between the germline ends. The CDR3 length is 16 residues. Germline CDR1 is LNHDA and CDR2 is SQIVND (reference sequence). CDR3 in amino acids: CASSPRDGRANYGYTF. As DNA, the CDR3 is TGTGCCAGTAGTCCCCGGGACGGGAGGGCTAACTATGGCTACACCTTC.

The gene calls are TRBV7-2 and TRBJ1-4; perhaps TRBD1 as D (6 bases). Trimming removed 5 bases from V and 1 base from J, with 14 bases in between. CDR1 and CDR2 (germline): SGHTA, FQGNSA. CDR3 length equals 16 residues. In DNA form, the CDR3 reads TGTGCCAGCAGCCCCCGGGGGGGCGGAACTAATGAAAAACTGTTTTTT. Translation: CASSPRGGGTNEKLFF.

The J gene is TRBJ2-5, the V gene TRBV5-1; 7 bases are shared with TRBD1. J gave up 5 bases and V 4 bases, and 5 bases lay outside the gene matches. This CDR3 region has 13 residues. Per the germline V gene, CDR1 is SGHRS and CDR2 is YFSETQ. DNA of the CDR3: TGCGCCAGCAGCCTAAACAGGGGTGAGACCCAGTACTTC. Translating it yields CASSLNRGETQYF.

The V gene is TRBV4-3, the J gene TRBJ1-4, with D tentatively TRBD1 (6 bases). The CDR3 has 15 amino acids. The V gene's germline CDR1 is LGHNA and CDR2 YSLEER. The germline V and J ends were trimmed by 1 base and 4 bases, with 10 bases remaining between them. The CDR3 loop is CASSQGRQDNEKLFF. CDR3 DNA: TGCGCCAGCAGCCAAGGAAGACAGGATAATGAAAAACTGTTTTTT.

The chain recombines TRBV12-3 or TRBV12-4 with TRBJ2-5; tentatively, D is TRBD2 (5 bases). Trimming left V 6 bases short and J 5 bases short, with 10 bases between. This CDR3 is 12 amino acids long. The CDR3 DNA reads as TGTGCCAGCAGCCGGGAATTGGAGACCCAGTACTTC. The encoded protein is CASSRELETQYF.

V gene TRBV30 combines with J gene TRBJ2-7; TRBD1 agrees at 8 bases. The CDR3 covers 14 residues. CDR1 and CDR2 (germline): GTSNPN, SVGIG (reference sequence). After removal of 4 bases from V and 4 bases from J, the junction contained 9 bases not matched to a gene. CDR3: CAWNRQGSGYEQYF. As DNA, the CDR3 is TGTGCCTGGAACCGACAGGGGTCCGGTTACGAGCAGTACTTC.

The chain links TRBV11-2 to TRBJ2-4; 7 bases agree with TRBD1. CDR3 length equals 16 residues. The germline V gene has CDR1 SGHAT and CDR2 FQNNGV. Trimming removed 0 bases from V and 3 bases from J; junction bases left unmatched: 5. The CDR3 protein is CASSLDLQGHKNIQYF. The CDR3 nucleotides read TGTGCCAGCAGCTTAGATTTACAGGGGCACAAAAACATTCAGTACTTC.

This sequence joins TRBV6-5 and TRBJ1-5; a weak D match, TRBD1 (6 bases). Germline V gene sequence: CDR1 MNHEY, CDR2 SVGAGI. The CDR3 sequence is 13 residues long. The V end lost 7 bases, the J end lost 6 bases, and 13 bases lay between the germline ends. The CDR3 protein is CASTRDITQPQHF. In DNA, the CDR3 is TGTGCCAGCACCCGGGACATCACTCAGCCCCAGCATTTT.

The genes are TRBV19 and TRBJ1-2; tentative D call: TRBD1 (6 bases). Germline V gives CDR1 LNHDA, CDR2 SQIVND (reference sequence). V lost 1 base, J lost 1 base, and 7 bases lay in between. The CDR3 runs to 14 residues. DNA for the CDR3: TGTGCCAGTAGTATAGTAGGGGGTAACTATGGCTACACCTTC. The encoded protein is CASSIVGGNYGYTF.

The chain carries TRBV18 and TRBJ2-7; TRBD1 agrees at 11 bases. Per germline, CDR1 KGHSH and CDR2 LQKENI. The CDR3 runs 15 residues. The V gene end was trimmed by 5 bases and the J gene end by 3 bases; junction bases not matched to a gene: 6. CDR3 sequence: CASSAKGQGGYEQYF. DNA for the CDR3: TGTGCCAGCTCAGCGAAGGGACAGGGGGGCTACGAGCAGTACTTC. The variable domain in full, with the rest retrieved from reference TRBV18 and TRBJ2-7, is NAGVMQNPRHLVRRRGQEARLRCSPMKGHSHVYWYRQLPEEGLKFMVYLQKENIIDESGMPKERFSAEFPKEGPSILRIQQVVRGDSAAYFCASSAKGQGGYEQYFGPGTRLTVT.

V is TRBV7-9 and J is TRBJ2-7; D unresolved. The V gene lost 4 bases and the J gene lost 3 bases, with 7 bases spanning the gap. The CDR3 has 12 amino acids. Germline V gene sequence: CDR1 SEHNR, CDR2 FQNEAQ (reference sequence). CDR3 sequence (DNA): TGTGCCAGCAGCTCTAGAGGCTACGAGCAGTACTTC. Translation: CASSSRGYEQYF.

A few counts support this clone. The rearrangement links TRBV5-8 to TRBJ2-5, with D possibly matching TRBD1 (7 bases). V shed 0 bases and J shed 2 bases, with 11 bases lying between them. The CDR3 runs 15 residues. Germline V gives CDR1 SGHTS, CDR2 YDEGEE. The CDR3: CASSLVQGGQETQYF. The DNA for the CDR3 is TGTGCCAGCAGCTTGGTCCAGGGGGGTCAAGAGACCCAGTACTTC. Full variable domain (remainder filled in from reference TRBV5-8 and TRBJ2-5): EAGVTQSPTHLIKTRGQQATLRCSPISGHTSVYWYQQALGLGLQFLLWYDEGEERNRGNFPPRFSGRQFPNYSSELNVNALELEDSALYLCASSLVQGGQETQYFGPGTRLLVL.

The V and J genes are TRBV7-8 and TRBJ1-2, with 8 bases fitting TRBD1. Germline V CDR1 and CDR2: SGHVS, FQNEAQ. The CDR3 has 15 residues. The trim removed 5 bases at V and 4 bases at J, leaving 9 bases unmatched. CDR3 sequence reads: CASSPRDRGVYGYTF. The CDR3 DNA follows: TGTGCCAGCAGCCCTCGTGACAGGGGAGTCTATGGCTACACCTTC.

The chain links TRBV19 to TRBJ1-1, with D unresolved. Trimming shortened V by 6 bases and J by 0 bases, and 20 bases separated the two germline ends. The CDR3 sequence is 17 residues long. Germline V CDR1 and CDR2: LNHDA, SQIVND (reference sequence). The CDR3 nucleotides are TGTGCCAGTAGGAGGGAAGGCGGGTACCGAATGAACACTGAAGCTTTCTTT. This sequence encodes CASRREGGYRMNTEAFF.

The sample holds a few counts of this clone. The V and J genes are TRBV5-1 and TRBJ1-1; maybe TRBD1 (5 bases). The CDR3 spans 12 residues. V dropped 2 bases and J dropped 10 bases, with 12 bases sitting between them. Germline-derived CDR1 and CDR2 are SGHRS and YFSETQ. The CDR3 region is CASSFDGQPAFF. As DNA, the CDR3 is TGCGCCAGCAGCTTTGACGGACAACCAGCTTTCTTT. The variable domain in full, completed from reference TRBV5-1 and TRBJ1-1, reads KAGVTQTPRYLIKTRGQQVTLSCSPISGHRSVSWYQQTPGQGLQFLFEYFSETQRNKGNFPGRFSGRQFSNSRSEMNVSTLELGDSALYLCASSFDGQPAFFGQGTRLTVV.

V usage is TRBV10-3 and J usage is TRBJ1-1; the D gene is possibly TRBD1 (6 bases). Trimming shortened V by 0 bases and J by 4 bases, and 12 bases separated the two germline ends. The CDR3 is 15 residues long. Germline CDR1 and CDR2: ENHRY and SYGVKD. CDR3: CAISESQGVGTEAFF. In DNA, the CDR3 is TGTGCCATCAGTGAGTCACAGGGAGTGGGCACTGAAGCTTTCTTT.

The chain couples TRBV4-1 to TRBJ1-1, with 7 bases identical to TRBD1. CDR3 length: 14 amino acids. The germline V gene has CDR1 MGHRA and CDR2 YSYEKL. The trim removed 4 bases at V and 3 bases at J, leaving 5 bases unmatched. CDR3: CASSRVDRDTEAFF. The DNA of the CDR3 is TGCGCCAGCAGCCGAGTAGACAGGGACACTGAAGCTTTCTTT.

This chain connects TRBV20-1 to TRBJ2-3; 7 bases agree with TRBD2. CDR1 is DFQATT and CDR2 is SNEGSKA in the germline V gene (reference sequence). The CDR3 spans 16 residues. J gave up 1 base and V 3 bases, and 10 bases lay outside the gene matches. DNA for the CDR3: TGCAGTGCTAGTCTGCGGGGGTCTTCTCGCACAGATACGCAGTATTTT. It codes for CSASLRGSSRTDTQYF.